This TCR beta chain was recovered during a study of resident and recirculating memory T cells in vitiligo. Using immunoSEQ multiplex PCR, the repertoire was profiled, and TCRdb retains in-frame clones only, with some absent. The profile shows 75,000 to 85,000 clones, 90% to 95% of them singletons. Germline assignment: CDR1 MRHNA and CDR2 SNTAGT. The length of the CDR3 is 15 residues. The V gene end was trimmed by 2 bases and the J gene end by 1 base; junction bases not matched to a gene: 0. General observations from the study: Different lesions suggested infiltration by different T cell clones. No single dominant TCR clone appeared; lesion clonality varied.

Stable vitiligo meant no lesion change over the previous 6 months. Patients who had received treatment within the previous three months were excluded. Note on this clone: Its cognate antigen is unknown.

Sequenced: blood. The rearrangement joins TRBV6-4 to TRBJ2-3, with TRBD2 matching over 10 bases. The sequence derives from a male donor with vitiligo. CDR3 sequence reads: CASSDGTSGTDTQYF. The CDR3 region has the DNA TGTGCCAGCAGTGACGGGACTAGCGGCACAGATACGCAGTATTTT.